This T cell receptor beta chain stems from a study of cytomegalovirus exposure and HLA in healthy donors (dated by TCRdb to the late 2010s). With respect to the entire study: A later analysis indicated that the 90 to 150 validation repertoires were generated on the platform also employed for the roughly 730 repertoires of the first cohort. The aim of the study was to test whether cataloging public T cell receptors could identify signatures of past pathogen exposure. To predict cytomegalovirus infection status, the study combined high-throughput TCR immunosequencing, statistical association of individual TCRs with disease status, and machine learning. In addition to the first cohort of 650 to 750 subjects, a separate validation cohort of 120 different subjects was used. Study-wide conclusions, independent of this receptor: In both the original and validation cohorts, the classifier was reported to diagnose cytomegalovirus status with high specificity and sensitivity. Subsequent analysis determined that TCRs grouped into clusters in the first cohort also showed a tendency toward co-occurrence across the approximately 120 validation repertoires, and roughly 94% of cluster scores exceeded 0. A few of the identified cytomegalovirus-associated TCR beta chains were confirmed in vitro to be specific for cytomegalovirus antigens. A total of 150 to 200 TCR beta chains were listed by the study as associated with cytomegalovirus. A later analysis lacked HLA typing for the validation cohort, so it scored co-occurrence in that cohort across all 120 repertoires. Across donors, most TCR sequences were observed very rarely, whereas some public TCRs were present in many individuals. The authors suggested that the approach could potentially be generalized to other disease states and immunological phenotypes.

The library was prepared using the immunoSEQ multiplex PCR assay. In the authors' own workflow: To diagnose cytomegalovirus status from the catalog of TCR beta chain sequences, a statistical classification framework was built. Entries here come from immuneACCESS through TCRdb and include only in-frame sequences with V and J called. Some clones fail to appear in such tables; in the studies checked, an unresolved V gene covers under half of the shortfall, and the cause of the remainder is unknown. V and J calls and clone size come straight from that table; D and trimming were deduced from the DNA. This sample comprises 100,000 to 150,000 clones, roughly 95% of them detected only once. The ten biggest clones cover about 1.7% of the sample. According to the germline V gene, CDR1 reads LGHNA and CDR2 reads YSLEER. The CDR3 holds 15 amino acids from the cysteine to the phenylalanine. The entry retains the CDR3 DNA only, 45 bases that are in frame from base 1. The germline ends are 11 bases apart after V is trimmed by 0 bases and J by 3 bases.

The donors were included in the validation cohort of roughly 120 subjects, a group kept apart from the roughly 700-subject first cohort. This clone was seen a single time. The specificity of this receptor is unknown. Base qualities are not recorded, but no much larger clone differs from it by a single base. The V gene is TRBV4-3 and the J gene is TRBJ1-2, and the D gene may be TRBD1, 5 bases matching. The clonotype was recovered from a young man in good health and CMV-seronegative. The sample was PBMCs. The nucleotide sequence is given as TGCGCCAGCAGCCAAGATGTACAGGCATACTATGGCTACACCTTC. This translates into CASSQDVQAYYGYTF.